This TCR beta chain was recovered during a study of cytomegalovirus exposure and HLA in healthy donors. Looking at the study overall: The 600 to 800 first-cohort repertoires shared a platform with the 130 or so validation repertoires, as reported in a later analysis.

The study's findings and limits: According to a subsequent analysis, TCR clusters from the first cohort were inclined to appear together in the roughly 130 validation repertoires.

Using immunoSEQ multiplex PCR, the repertoire was profiled, and TCRdb retains in-frame clones only, with some absent. The sample has about 240,000 clones, 80% to 90% seen once. A note on this clone: Its antigen remains unknown.

The ends were cut back, 5 bases at V and 5 bases at J, with 18 bases in the middle. Germline CDR1 and CDR2: LNHDA and SQIVND (reference sequence). CDR3 size: 15 residues. This clonotype was obtained from a man aged 18-30 years in good health and CMV-seronegative. The chain links TRBV19 to TRBJ2-5; D is undetermined. Material: PBMCs. CDR3 region: CASSPQLPEAETQYF. The CDR3 coding sequence is TGTGCCAGTAGTCCTCAACTCCCTGAGGCGGAGACCCAGTACTTC. Full variable domain (outside the CDR3, taken from reference TRBV19 and TRBJ2-5): DGGITQSPKYLFRKEGQNVTLSCEQNLNHDAMYWYRQDPGQGLRLIYYSQIVNDFQKGDIAEGYSVSREKKESFPLTVTSAQKNPTAFYLCASSPQLPEAETQYFGPGTRLLVL.